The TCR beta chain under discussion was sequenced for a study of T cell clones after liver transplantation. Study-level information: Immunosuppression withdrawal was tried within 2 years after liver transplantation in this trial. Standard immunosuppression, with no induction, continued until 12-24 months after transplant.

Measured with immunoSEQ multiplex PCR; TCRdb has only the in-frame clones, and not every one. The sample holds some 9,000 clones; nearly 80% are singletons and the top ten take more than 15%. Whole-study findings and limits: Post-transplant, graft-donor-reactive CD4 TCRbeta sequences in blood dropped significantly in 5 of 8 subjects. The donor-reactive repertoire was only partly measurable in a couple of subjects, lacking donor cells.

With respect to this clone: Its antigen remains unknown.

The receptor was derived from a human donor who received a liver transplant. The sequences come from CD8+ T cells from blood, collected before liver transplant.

The DNA for the CDR3 is TGTGCCAGTAGGCAGGGGGACATTCAGTACTTC. Translation gives CASRQGDIQYF. The gene calls are TRBV19 and TRBJ2-4; 7 bases align to TRBD1. Germline V gives CDR1 LNHDA, CDR2 SQIVND (reference sequence). V shed 6 bases and J 8 bases; nucleotides not matched to a gene: 1. This CDR3 is built from 11 residues.